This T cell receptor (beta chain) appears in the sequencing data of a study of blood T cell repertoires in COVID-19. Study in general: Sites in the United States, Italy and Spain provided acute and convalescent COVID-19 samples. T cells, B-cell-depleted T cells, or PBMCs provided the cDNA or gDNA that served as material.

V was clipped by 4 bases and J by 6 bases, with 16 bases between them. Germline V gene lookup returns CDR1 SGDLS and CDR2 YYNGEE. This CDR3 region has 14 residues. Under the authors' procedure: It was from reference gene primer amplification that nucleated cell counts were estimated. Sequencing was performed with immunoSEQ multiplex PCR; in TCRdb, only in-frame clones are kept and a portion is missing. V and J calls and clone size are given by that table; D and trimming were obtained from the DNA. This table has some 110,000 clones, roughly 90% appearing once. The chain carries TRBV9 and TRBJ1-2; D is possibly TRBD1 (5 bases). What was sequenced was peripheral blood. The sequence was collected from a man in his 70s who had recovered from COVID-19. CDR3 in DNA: TGTGCCAGCAGCCCTGGGGCCGGGAGACATGGCTACACCTTC. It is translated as CASSPGAGRHGYTF.